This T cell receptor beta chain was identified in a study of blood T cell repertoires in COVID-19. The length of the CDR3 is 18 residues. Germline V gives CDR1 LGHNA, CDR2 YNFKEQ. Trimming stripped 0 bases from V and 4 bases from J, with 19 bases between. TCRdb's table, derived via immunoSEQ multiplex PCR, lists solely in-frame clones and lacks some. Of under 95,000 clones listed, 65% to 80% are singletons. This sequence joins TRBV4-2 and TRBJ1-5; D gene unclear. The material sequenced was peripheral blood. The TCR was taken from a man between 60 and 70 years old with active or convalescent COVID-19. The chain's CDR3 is CASSQESGNTATNQPQHF. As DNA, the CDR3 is TGTGCCAGCAGCCAAGAATCGGGTAATACCGCAACTAATCAGCCCCAGCATTTT.